This T cell receptor (beta chain) was captured by sequencing in a study of blood T cell repertoires in COVID-19. For the study at large: The United States, Italy and Spain were the sources of the acute and convalescent COVID-19 samples. From T cells, B-cell-depleted T cells, or PBMCs came the material, which was cDNA or gDNA.

Generated by immunoSEQ multiplex PCR, the TCRdb table keeps only in-frame clones and is missing some. The sample comprises 100,000 or so clones, less than 90% of which are singletons, and roughly 2% rests with the top ten. The V gene end was trimmed by 4 bases and the J gene end by 7 bases; junction bases not matched to a gene: 7. The CDR3 length is 14 residues. CDR1 and CDR2 (germline): SGHRS, YFSETQ. Sequenced material: peripheral blood. This sequence originates from a man aged 65 to 79 with active or convalescent COVID-19. The rearrangement links TRBV5-1 to TRBJ1-1; 10 bases are a match to TRBD1. Here the CDR3 reads CASSGGQGIYEAFF. The CDR3 DNA follows: TGCGCCAGCAGCGGGGGACAGGGGATTTATGAAGCTTTCTTT.